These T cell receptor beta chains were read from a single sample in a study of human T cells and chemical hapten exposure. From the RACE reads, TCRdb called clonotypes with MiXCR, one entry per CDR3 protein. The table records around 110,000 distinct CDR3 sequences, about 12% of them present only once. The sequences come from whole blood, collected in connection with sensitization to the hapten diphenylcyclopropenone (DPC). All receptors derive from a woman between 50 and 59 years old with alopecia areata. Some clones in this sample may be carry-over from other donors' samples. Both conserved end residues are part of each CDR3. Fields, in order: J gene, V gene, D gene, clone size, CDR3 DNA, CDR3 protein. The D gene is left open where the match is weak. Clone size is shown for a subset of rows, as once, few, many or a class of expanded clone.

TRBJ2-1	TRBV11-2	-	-	TGTGCCAGCAGCAACTCTCGGCTAGCCGGGAATGAGCAGTTCTTC	CASSNSRLAGNEQFF
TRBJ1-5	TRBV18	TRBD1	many	TGTGCCAGCTCACCGACAGGGGATGGCAATCAGCCCCAGCATTTT	CASSPTGDGNQPQHF
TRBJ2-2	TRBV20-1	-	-	TGCAGTGCTACCTCCGGGTCTCCGAACACCGGGGAGCTGTTTTTT	CSATSGSPNTGELFF
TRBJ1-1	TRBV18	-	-	TGTGCCAGCTCACCTCAGGGACCCCCCATGAACACTGAAGCTTTCTTT	CASSPQGPPMNTEAFF
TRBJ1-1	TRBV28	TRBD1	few	TGTGCCAGCAGCAAAGGGGGACAGGGGATTTTTGAAGCTTTCTTT	CASSKGGQGIFEAFF
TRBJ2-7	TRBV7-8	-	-	TGTGCCAGCTCGCGGTCCGGGAGTCGGCGGGAGCAGTACTTC	CASSRSGSRREQYF
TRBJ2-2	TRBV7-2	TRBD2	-	TGTGCCAGCAGCTTACGAACTAAGAGCGGGAGGCCCCGGACGGGCGGGGAGCTGTTTTTT	CASSLRTKSGRPRTGGELFF
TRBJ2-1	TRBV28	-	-	TGTGCCAGCAGTTTAGGCAGGACTAAGCAGTTCTTC	CASSLGRTKQFF
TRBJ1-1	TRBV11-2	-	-	TGTGCCAGCAGCTTAAGGGGGACTACTGAAGCTTTCTTT	CASSLRGTTEAFF
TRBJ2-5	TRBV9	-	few	TGTGCCAGCAGCGTAAATCAGCCCTGGGAACAAGAGACCCAGTACTTC	CASSVNQPWEQETQYF
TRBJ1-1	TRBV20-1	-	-	TGCAGTGCGCGAGCGGGGGGCGCGGTTAACACTGAAGCTTTCTTT	CSARAGGAVNTEAFF
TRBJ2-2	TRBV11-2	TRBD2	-	TGTGCCAGCAGCTTTAGCGGGGGGGCCGCCGGGGAGCTGTTTTTT	CASSFSGGAAGELFF
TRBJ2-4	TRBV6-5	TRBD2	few	TGTGCCAGCAGCACCGGGGGACTAGCAACTAACATTCAGTACTTC	CASSTGGLATNIQYF
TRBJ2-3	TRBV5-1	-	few	TGCGCCAGCACCCTCTTTGGTGGTACAGATACGCAGTATTTT	CASTLFGGTDTQYF
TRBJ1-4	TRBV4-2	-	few	TGTGCCAGCAGCCTGAGGGAAAAACTGTTTTTT	CASSLREKLFF
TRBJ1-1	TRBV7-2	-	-	TGTGCCAGCAGCTTAGTAGGCCGGGGTGAAGCTTTCTTT	CASSLVGRGEAFF
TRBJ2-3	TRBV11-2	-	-	TGTGCCAGCAGACGACTTGAGCATACGCAGTATTTT	CASRRLEHTQYF
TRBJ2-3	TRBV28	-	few	TGTGCCAGCAGCCCCCCGGCGGCCAGGCGGAGGGGAGATACGCAGTATTTT	CASSPPAARRRGDTQYF
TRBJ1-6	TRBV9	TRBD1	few	TGTGCCAACAGCGGGCGGGACAGCACATCCTCCTATAATTCACCCCTCCACTTT	CANSGRDSTSSYNSPLHF
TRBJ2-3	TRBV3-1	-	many	TGTGCCAGCAGCCAAGGCGGGGCCCGGTCAGATACGCAGTATTTT	CASSQGGARSDTQYF
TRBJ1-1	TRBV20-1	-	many	TGCAGTGCTAGAGATGGAGGGGCCCCGGAAGCTTTCTTT	CSARDGGAPEAFF
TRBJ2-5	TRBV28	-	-	TGTGCCAGCAGTCCTATCGGGACACTCCAAGAGACCCAGTACTTC	CASSPIGTLQETQYF
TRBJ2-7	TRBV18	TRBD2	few	TGTGCCAGCTCACCGAGACTAGCGGGAGTAAGCTCCTACGAGCAGTACTTC	CASSPRLAGVSSYEQYF
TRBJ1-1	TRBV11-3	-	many	TGTGCCAGCAGCTTTAACCCGAACACTGAAGCTTTCTTT	CASSFNPNTEAFF
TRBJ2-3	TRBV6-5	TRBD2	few	TGTGCCAGCAGTTATTCGAGCGGGGGCACAGATACGCAGTATTTT	CASSYSSGGTDTQYF
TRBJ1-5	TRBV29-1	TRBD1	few	TGCAGCGTTGAACGGGACAGGGGAAGCAATCAGCCCCAGCATTTT	CSVERDRGSNQPQHF
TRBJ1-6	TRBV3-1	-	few	TGTGCCAGCAGCCAAGAGCCAAATTCACCCCTCCACTTT	CASSQEPNSPLHF
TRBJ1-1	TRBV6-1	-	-	TGTGCCAGCTTACGACAGACGAACACTGAAGCTTTCTTT	CASLRQTNTEAFF
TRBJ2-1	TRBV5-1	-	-	TGCGCCAGCAGCTTGGACCTAGCCTACAATGAGCAGTTCTTC	CASSLDLAYNEQFF
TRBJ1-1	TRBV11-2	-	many	TGTGCCAGCAGCTTTACAGAGAACACTGAAGCTTTCTTT	CASSFTENTEAFF
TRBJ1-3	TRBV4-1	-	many	TGCGCCAGCAGCCAAGAACATCCGTTTGGAAACACCATATATTTT	CASSQEHPFGNTIYF
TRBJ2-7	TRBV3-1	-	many	TGTGCCAGCAGCTACCAAGGAGGGTACGAGCAGTACTTC	CASSYQGGYEQYF
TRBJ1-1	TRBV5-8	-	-	TGTGCCAGCAGCTTGGGGTGGGGGATGAACACTGAAGCTTTCTTT	CASSLGWGMNTEAFF
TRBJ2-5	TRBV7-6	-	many	TGTGCCAGCAGCTGTATAGCGGCGACACCTAAATGCGAGGGCCAGTACTTC	CASSCIAATPKCEGQYF
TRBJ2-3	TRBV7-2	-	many	TGTGCCAGCAGCTTTCAAGGGGGGGACGGTACAGATACGCAGTATTTT	CASSFQGGDGTDTQYF
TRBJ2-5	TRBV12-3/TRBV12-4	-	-	TGTGCCAGCTCGAGGGGAGGGGGCATATTCCAAGAGACCCAGTACTTC	CASSRGGGIFQETQYF
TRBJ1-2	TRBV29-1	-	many	TGCAGCGTTGACTCTTACGGGGGCGGAAACTATGGCTACACCTTC	CSVDSYGGGNYGYTF
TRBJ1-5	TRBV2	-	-	TGTGCCAGCAGTGAAGTTGGAATCCATCAGCCCCAGCATTTT	CASSEVGIHQPQHF
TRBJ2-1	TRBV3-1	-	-	TGTGCCAGCAGCCAAGATAGGGCCCTGGAGCAGTTCTTC	CASSQDRALEQFF
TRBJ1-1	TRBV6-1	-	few	TGTGCCAGCAGCGAAAGACCCTATGAAGCTTTCTTT	CASSERPYEAFF
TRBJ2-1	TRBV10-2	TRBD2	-	TGCGCCAGCAGTGATTTCCTGGGGACTAGCTCCCTCAATGAGCAGTTCTTC	CASSDFLGTSSLNEQFF
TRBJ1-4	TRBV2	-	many	TGTGCCAGCGGCCCGTTAGTGGGTAATGAAAAACTGTTTTTT	CASGPLVGNEKLFF
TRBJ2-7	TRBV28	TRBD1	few	TGTGCCAGCCAGACCGGGACAGGGAAGTCCTACGAGCAGTACTTC	CASQTGTGKSYEQYF
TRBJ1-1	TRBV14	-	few	TGTGCCGGTTTGAACACTGAAGCTTTCTTT	CAGLNTEAFF
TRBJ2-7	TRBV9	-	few	TGTGCCAGCAGCGGCTATGGCCTAGGCTACGAGCAGTACTTC	CASSGYGLGYEQYF
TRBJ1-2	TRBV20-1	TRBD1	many	TGCAGTGCTAGGCCAGGGGGTCTTAACTATGGCTACACCTTC	CSARPGGLNYGYTF
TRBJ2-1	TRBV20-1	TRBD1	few	TGCAGCCCTAGGGGGACAGGGCCTGTATCCTACAATGAGCAGTTCTTC	CSPRGTGPVSYNEQFF
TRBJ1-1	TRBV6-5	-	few	TGTGCCAGCCACCCCTACATGAACACTGAAGCTTTCTTT	CASHPYMNTEAFF
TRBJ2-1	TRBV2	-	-	TGTGCCAGCACCGAATCCCGGTCCTACAATGAGCAGTTCTTC	CASTESRSYNEQFF
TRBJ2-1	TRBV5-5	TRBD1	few	TGTGCCAGCAGCGCGACCCGACTAAGGGGGACAGCCGTTCAACCGGGGATCTCCTACAATGAGCAGTTCTTC	CASSATRLRGTAVQPGISYNEQFF
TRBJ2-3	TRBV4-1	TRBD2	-	TGCGCCAGCAGCTATAGCGGGGGGACCACCTTGGCAGATACGCAGTATTTT	CASSYSGGTTLADTQYF
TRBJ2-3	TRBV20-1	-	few	TGCAGTGCTAGAGACCCTTCTACAGGGATTCGTACAGATACGCAGTATTTT	CSARDPSTGIRTDTQYF
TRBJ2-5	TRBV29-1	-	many	TGCAGCGTTGGGGCGTCGGGACCCCGGCAGACCCAGTACTTC	CSVGASGPRQTQYF
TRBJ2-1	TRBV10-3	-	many	TGTGCCATCAGTGGGGGTTTTCGGGCTATCGCGTACAATGAGCAGTTCTTC	CAISGGFRAIAYNEQFF
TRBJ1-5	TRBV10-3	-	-	TGTGCCATAAGCCTGGAAGGGCTGAGCAATCAGCCCCAGCATTTT	CAISLEGLSNQPQHF